The clone carrying this TCR beta chain has ten or more counts. Antigen specificity is unknown. One entry per CDR3 protein, called by TCRdb with MiXCR from the reads. The top ten hold roughly 50% of the sample, which has about 150,000 distinct CDR3 sequences, 32% seen once. The sample comes from a study of T cell repertoires in cytomegalovirus infection. Whole-study context: From public TCR beta signatures came an indication of both CMV infection and matching HLA type.

CDR1 SGHVS and CDR2 FNYEAQ come from the germline V gene. This CDR3 region has 15 residues. After removal of 3 bases from V and 0 bases from J, the junction contained 3 bases not matched to a gene. Study-wide points: Identification of carriers of CMV plus the relevant HLA was achieved through cumulative public TCR beta family frequency. HLA-C-restricted CMV-specific TCR beta clonotypes prevailed in the ex vivo response.

This TCR came from a human donor in good health (CMV status not recorded). Some clones in this sample may be carry-over from other donors' samples. V and J are TRBV7-6 and TRBJ2-5, with 8 bases identical to TRBD2. Here the sequenced sample was CD8+ T cells from cultured PBMCs, taken from culture after CMV antigen stimulation. The CDR3 nucleotides read TGTGCCAGCAGCTTTCGGCGGGGGGACCAAGAGACCCAGTACTTC. Its translation is CASSFRRGDQETQYF.